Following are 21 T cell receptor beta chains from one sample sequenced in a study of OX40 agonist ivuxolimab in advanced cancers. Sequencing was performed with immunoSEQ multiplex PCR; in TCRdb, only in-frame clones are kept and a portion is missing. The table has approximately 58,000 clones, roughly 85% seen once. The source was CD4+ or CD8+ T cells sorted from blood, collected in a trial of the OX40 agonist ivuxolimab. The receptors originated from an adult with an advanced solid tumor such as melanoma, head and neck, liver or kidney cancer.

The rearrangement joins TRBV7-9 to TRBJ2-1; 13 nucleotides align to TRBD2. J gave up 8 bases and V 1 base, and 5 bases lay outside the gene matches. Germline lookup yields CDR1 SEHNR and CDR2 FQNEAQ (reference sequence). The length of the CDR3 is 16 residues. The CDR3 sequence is CASSLVGTSGNHEQFF. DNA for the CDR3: TGTGCCAGCAGCTTAGTCGGGACTAGCGGGAACCATGAGCAGTTCTTC. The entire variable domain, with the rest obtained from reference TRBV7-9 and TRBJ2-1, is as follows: DTGVSQNPRHKITKRGQNVTFRCDPISEHNRLYWYRQTLGQGPEFLTYFQNEAQLEKSRLLSDRFSAERPKGSFSTLEIQRTEQGDSAMYLCASSLVGTSGNHEQFFGPGTRLTVL.

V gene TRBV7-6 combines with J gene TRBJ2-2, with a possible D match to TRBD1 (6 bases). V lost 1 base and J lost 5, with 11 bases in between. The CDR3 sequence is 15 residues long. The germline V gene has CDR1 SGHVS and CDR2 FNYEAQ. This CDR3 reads CASSLEQGRTGELFF. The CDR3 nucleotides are TGTGCCAGCAGCTTAGAACAGGGTCGGACCGGGGAGCTGTTTTTT.

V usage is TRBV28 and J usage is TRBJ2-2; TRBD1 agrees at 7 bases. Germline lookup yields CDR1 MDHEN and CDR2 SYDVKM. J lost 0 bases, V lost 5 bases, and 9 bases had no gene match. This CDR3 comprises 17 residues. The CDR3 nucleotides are TGTGCCAGCAGTGGGAACCAACAGGGGACGAACACCGGGGAGCTGTTTTTT. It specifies CASSGNQQGTNTGELFF.

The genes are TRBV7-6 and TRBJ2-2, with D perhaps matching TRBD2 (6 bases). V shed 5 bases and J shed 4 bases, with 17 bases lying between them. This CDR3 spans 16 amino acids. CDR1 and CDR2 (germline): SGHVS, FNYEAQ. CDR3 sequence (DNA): TGTGCCAGCAGCCCCAGACTACGCGGGGCCACCGGGGAGCTGTTTTTT. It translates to CASSPRLRGATGELFF.

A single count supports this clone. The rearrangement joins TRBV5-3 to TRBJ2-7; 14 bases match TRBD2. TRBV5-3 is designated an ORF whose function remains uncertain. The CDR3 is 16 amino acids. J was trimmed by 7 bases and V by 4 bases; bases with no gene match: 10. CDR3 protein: CARSLPGLAGDREQYF. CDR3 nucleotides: TGTGCCAGAAGCCTACCGGGACTAGCGGGAGATCGGGAGCAGTACTTC.

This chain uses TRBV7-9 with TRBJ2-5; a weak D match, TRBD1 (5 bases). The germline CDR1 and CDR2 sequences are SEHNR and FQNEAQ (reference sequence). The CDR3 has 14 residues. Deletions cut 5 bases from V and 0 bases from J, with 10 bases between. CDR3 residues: CASSLGVNQETQYF. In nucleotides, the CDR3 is TGTGCCAGCAGCCTAGGGGTCAACCAAGAGACCCAGTACTTC.

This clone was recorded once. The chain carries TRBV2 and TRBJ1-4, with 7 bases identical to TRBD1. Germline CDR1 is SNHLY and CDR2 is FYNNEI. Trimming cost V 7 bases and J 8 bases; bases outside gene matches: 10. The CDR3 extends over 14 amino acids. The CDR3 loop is CASMARGVGEKLFF. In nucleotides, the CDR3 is TGTGCCAGCATGGCCAGGGGGGTCGGGGAAAAACTGTTTTTT.

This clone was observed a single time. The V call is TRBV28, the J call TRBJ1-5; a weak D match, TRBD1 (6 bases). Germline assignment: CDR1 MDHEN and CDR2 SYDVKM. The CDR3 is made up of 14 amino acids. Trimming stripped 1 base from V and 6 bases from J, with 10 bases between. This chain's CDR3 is CASSLYGGLQPQHF. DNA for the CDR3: TGTGCCAGCAGTTTATATGGGGGGCTTCAGCCCCAGCATTTT.

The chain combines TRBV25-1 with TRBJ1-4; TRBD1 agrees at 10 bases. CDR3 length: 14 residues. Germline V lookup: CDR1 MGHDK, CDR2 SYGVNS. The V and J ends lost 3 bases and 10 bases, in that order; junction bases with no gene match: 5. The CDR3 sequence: CASSDGTGERKLFF. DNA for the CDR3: TGTGCCAGCAGTGACGGGACAGGGGAGCGAAAACTGTTTTTT.

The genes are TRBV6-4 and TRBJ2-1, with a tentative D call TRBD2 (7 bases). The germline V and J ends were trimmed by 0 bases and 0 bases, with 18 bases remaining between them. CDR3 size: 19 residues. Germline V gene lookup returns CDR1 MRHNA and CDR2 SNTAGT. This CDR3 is CASSDSNTAGASSYNEQFF. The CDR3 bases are TGTGCCAGCAGTGACTCGAATACGGCGGGGGCGAGCTCCTACAATGAGCAGTTCTTC.

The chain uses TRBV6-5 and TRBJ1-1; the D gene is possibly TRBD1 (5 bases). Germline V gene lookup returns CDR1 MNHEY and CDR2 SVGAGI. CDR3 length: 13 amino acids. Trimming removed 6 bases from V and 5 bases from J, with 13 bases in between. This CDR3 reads CASSPGFGTEAFF. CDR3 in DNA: TGTGCCAGCAGCCCAGGGTTTGGGACTGAAGCTTTCTTT.

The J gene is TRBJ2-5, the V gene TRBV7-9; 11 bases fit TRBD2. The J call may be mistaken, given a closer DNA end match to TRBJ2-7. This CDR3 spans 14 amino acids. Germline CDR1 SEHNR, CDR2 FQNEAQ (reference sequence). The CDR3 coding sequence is TGTGCCAGCAGCTGGGGGACTAGCGGTTACGAGCAGTACTTC. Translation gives CASSWGTSGYEQYF.

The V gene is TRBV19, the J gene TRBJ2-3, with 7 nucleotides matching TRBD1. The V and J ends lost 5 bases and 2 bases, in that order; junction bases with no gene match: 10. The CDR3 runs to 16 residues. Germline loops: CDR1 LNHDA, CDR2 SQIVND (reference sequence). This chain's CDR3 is CASSLSGQDLTDTQYF. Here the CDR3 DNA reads TGTGCCAGTAGTCTTTCCGGACAGGACCTCACAGATACGCAGTATTTT.

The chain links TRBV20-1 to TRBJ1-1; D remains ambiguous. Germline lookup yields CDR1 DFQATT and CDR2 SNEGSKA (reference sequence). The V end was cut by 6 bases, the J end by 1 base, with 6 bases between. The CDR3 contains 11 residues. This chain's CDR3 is CSAYTNTEAFF. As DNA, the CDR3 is TGCAGTGCCTACACGAACACTGAAGCTTTCTTT.

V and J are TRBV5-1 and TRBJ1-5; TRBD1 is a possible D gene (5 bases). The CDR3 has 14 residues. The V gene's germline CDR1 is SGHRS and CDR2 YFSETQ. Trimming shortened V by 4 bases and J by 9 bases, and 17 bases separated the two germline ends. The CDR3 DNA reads TGCGCCAGCAGCCCAACCGGTTTCGGGGGGCCCCAGCATTTT. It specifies CASSPTGFGGPQHF.

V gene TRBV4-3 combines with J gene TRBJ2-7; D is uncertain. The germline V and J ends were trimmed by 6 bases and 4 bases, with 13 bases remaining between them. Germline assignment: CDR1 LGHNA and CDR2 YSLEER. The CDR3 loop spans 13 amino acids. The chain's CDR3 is CASRRRTLYEQYF. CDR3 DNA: TGCGCCAGCAGAAGACGGACCCTTTACGAGCAGTACTTC.

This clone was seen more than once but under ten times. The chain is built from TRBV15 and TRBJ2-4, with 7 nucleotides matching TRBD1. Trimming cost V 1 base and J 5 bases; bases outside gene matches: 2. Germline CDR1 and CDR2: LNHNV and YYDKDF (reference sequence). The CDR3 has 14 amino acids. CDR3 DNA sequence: TGTGCCACCAGCAGAGTTGACAGGGAAAACATTCAGTACTTC. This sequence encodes CATSRVDRENIQYF.

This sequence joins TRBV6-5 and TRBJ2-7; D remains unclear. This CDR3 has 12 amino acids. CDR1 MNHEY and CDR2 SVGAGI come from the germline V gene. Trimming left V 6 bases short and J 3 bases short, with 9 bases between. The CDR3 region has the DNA TGTGCCAGCAGCCCCGTACTCTACGAGCAGTACTTC. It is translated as CASSPVLYEQYF.

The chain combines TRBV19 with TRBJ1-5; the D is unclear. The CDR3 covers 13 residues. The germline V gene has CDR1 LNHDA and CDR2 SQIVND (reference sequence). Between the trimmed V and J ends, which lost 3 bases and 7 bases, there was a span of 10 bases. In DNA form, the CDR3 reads TGTGCCAGTAGTATTCGGGTTTTACAGCCCCAGCATTTT. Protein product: CASSIRVLQPQHF.

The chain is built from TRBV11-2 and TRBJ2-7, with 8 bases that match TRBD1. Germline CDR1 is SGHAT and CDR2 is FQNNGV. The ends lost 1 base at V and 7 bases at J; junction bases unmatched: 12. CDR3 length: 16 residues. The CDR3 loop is CASSLGSGGNSGEQYF. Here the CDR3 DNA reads TGTGCCAGCAGCTTAGGTTCAGGGGGCAATTCGGGTGAGCAGTACTTC.

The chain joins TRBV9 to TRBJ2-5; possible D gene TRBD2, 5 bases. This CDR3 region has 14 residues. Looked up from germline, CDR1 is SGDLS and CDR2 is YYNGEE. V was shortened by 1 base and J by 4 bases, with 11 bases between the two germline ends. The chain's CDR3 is CASSVRTSPETQYF. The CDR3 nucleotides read TGTGCCAGCAGCGTAAGGACTTCCCCAGAGACCCAGTACTTC.